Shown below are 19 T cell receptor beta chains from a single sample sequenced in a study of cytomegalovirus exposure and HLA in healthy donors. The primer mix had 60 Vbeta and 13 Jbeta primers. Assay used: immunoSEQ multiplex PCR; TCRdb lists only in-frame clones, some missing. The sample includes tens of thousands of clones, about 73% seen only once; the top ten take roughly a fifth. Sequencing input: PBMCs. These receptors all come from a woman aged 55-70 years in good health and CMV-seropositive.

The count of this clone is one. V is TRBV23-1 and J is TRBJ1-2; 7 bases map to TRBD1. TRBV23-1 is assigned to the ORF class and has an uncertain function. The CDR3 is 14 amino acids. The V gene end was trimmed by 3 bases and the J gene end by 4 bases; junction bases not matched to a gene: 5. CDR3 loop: CASSQLGGPYGYTF. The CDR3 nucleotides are TGCGCCAGCAGTCAGCTAGGGGGCCCCTATGGCTACACCTTC.

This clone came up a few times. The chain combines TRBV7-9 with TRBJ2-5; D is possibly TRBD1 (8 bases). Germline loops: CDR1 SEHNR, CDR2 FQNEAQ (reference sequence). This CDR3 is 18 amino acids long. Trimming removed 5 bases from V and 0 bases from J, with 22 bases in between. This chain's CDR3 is CASSPQGGRRLYQETQYF. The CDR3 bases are TGTGCCAGCAGCCCACAGGGGGGGCGGCGCTTGTACCAAGAGACCCAGTACTTC.

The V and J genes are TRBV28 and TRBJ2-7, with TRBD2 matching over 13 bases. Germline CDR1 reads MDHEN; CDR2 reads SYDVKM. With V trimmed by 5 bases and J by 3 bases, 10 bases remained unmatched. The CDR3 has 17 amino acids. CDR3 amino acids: CASSTSWTSGGLYEQYF. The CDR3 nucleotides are TGTGCCAGCAGTACCTCCTGGACTAGCGGGGGCCTCTACGAGCAGTACTTC.

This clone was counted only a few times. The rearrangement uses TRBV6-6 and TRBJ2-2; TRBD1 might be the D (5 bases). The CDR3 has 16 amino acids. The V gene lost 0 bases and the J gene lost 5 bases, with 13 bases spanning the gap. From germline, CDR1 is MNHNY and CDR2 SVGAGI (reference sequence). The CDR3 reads CASSYSDRGKTGELFF. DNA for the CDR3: TGTGCCAGCAGTTACTCTGACAGAGGAAAGACCGGGGAGCTGTTTTTT.

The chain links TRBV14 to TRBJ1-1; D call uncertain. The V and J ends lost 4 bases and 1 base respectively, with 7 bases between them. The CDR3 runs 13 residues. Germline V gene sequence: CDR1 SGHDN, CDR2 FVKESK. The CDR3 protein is CASSRGSNTEAFF. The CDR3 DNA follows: TGTGCCAGCAGCCGCGGGTCGAACACTGAAGCTTTCTTT.

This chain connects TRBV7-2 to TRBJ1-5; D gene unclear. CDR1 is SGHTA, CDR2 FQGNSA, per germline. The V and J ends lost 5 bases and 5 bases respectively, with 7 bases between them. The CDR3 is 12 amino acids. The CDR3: CASSPYDQPQHF. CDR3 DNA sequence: TGTGCCAGCAGCCCCTATGATCAGCCCCAGCATTTT.

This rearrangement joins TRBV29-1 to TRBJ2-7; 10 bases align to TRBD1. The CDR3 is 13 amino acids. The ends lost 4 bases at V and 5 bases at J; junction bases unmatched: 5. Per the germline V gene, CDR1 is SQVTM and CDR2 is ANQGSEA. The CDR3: CSVAGTGVNEQYF. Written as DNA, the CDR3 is TGCAGCGTTGCCGGGACAGGGGTGAACGAGCAGTACTTC.

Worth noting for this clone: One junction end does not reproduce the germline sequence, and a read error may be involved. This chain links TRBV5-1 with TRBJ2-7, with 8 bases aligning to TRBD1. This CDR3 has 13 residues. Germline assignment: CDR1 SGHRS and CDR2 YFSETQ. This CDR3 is CASSAQGDYEQYF. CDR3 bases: TGTGCCAGCAGCGCACAGGGGGACTACGAGCAGTACTTC.

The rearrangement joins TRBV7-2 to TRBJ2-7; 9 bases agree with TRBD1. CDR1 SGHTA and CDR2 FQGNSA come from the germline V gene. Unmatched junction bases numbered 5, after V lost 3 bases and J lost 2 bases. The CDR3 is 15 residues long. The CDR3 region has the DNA TGTGCCAGCAGCTTCGACCGGGACAGGGCCTACGAGCAGTACTTC. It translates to CASSFDRDRAYEQYF.

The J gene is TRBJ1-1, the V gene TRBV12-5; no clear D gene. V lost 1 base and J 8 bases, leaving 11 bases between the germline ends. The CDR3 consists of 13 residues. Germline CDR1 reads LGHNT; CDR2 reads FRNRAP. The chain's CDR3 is CASGLDTGGEAFF. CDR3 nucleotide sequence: TGTGCTAGTGGTTTGGATACCGGAGGAGAAGCTTTCTTT.

The CDR3 here is CASSEGQNYGYTF. The DNA for the CDR3 is TGTGCCAGCAGCGAGGGACAGAACTATGGCTACACCTTC. The chain combines TRBV7-2 with TRBJ1-2; TRBD1 agrees at 7 bases. V dropped 5 bases and J dropped 2; count of bases not matched to a gene: 2. The CDR3 is 13 amino acids. The germline V gene has CDR1 SGHTA and CDR2 FQGNSA. The complete variable domain, with remaining parts taken from reference TRBV7-2 and TRBJ1-2, reads GAGVSQSPSNKVTEKGKDVELRCDPISGHTALYWYRQSLGQGLEFLIYFQGNSAPDKSGLPSDRFSAERTGGSVSTLTIQRTQQEDSAVYLCASSEGQNYGYTFGSGTRLTVV.

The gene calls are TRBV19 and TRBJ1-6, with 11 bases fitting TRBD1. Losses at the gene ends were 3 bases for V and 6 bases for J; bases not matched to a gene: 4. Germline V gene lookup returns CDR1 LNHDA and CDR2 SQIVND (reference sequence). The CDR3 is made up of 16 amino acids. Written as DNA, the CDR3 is TGTGCCAGTAGTATTGGCGGGACAGGGGGTAATTCACCCCTCCACTTT. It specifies CASSIGGTGGNSPLHF.

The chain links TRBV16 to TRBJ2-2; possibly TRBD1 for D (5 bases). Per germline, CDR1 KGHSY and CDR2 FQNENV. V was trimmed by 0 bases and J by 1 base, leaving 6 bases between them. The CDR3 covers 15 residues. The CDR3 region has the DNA TGTGCCAGCAGCCAATCTACAGGGAACACCGGGGAGCTGTTTTTT. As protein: CASSQSTGNTGELFF.

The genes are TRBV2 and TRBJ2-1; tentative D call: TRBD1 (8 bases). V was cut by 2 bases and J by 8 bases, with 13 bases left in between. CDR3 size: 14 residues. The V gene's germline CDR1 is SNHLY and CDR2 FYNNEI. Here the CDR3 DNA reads TGTGCCAGCAGTGAACAGGGGGCGGGGGATGAGCAGTTCTTC. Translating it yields CASSEQGAGDEQFF.

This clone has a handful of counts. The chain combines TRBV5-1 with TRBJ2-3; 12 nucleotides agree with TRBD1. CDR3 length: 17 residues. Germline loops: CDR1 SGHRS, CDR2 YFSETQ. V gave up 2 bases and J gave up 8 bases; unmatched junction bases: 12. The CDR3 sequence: CASSFLSGTGGQGTQYF. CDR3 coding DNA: TGCGCCAGCAGCTTTCTATCGGGGACAGGGGGCCAAGGTACGCAGTATTTT.

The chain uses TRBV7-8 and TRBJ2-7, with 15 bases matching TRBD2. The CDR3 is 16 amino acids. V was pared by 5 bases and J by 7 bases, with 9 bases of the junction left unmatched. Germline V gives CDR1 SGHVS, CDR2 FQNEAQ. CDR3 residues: CASSPPRTSGGGEQYF. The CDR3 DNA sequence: TGTGCCAGCAGCCCCCCAAGGACTAGCGGGGGGGGAGAGCAGTACTTC.

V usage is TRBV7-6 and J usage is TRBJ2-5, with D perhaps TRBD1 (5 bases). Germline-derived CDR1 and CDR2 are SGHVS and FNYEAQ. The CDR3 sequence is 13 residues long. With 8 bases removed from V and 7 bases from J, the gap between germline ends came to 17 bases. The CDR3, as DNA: TGTGCCAGCGGCTCCCAGGGCGGTGGGACCCAGTACTTC. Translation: CASGSQGGGTQYF.

CDR3 region: CASRGERGGSTEAFF. The CDR3 coding sequence is TGTGCCAGCAGGGGGGAAAGGGGGGGCAGCACTGAAGCTTTCTTT. The chain combines TRBV2 with TRBJ1-1; D may be TRBD1 (6 bases). The CDR3 consists of 15 residues. Germline lookup yields CDR1 SNHLY and CDR2 FYNNEI. Trimming cost V 6 bases and J 4 bases, with 18 bases left between them.

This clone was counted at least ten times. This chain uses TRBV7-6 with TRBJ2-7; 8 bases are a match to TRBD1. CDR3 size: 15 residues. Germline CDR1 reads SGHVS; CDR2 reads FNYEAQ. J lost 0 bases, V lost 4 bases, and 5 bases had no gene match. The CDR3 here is CASSSRTGSSYEQYF. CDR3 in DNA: TGTGCCAGCAGCTCACGGACAGGGAGCTCCTACGAGCAGTACTTC.